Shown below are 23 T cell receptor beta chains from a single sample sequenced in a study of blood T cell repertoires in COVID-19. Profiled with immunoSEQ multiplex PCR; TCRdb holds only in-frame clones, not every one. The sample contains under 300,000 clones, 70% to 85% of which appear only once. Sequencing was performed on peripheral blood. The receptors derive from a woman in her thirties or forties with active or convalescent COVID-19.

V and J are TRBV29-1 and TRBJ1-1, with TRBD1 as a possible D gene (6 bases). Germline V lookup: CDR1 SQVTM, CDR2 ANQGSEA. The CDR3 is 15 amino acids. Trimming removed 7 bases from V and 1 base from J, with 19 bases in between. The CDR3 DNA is TGCAGCGCTAACTGGGTGCAGGGGAGGAACACTGAAGCTTTCTTT. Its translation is CSANWVQGRNTEAFF. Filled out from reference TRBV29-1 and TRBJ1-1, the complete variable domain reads SAVISQKPSRDICQRGTSLTIQCQVDSQVTMMFWYRQQPGQSLTLIATANQGSEATYESGFVIDKFPISRPNLTFSTLTVSNMSPEDSSIYLCSANWVQGRNTEAFFGQGTRLTVV.

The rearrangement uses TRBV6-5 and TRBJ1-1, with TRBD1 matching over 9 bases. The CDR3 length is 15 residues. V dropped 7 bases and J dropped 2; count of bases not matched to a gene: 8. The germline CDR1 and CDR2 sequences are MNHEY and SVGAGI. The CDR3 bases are TGTGCCAGCACTCCGACAGGGGGTTTTAACACTGAAGCTTTCTTT. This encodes CASTPTGGFNTEAFF.

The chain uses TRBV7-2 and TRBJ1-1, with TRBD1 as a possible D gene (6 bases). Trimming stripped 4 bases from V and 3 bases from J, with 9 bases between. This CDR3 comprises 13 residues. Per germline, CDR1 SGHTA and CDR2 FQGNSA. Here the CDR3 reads CASSYRADTEAFF. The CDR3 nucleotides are TGTGCCAGCAGCTACAGGGCGGACACTGAAGCTTTCTTT.

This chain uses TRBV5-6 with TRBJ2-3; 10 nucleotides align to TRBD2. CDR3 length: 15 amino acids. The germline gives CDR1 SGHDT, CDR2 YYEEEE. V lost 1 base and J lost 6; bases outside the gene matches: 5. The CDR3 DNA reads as TGTGCCAGCAGCTTGCCTAGCGGGGGCCCGGATACGCAGTATTTT. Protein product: CASSLPSGGPDTQYF.

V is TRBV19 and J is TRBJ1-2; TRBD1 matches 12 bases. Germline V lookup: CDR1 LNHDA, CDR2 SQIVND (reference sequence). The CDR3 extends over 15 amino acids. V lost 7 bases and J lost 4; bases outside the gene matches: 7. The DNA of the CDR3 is TGTGCCAGTATATCCGGGACAGGGGGCACCTATGGCTACACCTTC. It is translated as CASISGTGGTYGYTF.

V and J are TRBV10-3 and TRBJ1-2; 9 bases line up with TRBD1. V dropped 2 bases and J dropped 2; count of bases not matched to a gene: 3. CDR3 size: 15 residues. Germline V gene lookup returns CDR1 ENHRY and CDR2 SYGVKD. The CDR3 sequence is CAISEHGTGNYGYTF. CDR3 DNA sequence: TGTGCCATCAGTGAGCACGGGACAGGGAACTATGGCTACACCTTC.

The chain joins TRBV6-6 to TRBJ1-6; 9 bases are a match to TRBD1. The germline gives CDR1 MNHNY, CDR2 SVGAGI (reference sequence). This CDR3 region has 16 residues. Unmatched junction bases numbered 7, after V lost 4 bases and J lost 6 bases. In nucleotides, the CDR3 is TGTGCCAGCAGTTCCGGGACAGGGCACTTTAATTCACCCCTCCACTTT. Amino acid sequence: CASSSGTGHFNSPLHF.

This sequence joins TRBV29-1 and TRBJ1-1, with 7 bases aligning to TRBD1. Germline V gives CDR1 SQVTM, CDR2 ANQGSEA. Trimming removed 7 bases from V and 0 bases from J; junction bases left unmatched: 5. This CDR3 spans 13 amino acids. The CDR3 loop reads CSALGQVNTEAFF. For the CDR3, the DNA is TGCAGCGCCCTCGGACAGGTGAACACTGAAGCTTTCTTT.

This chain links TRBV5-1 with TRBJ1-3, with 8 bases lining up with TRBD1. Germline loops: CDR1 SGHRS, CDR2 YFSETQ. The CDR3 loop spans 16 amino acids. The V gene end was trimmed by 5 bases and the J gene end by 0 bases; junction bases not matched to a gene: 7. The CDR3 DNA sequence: TGCGCCAGCAGGACAGGGGACTTCAGCTCTGGAAACACCATATATTTT. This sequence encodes CASRTGDFSSGNTIYF. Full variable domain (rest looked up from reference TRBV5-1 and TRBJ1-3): KAGVTQTPRYLIKTRGQQVTLSCSPISGHRSVSWYQQTPGQGLQFLFEYFSETQRNKGNFPGRFSGRQFSNSRSEMNVSTLELGDSALYLCASRTGDFSSGNTIYFGEGSWLTVV.

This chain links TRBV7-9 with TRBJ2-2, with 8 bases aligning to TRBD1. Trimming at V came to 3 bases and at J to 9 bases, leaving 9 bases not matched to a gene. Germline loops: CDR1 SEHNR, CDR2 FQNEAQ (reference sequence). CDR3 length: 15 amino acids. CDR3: CASSFPNRGSRELFF. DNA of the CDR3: TGTGCCAGCAGCTTTCCAAACAGGGGGTCCAGGGAGCTGTTTTTT. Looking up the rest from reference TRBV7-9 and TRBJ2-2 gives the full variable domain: DTGVSQNPRHKITKRGQNVTFRCDPISEHNRLYWYRQTLGQGPEFLTYFQNEAQLEKSRLLSDRFSAERPKGSFSTLEIQRTEQGDSAMYLCASSFPNRGSRELFFGEGSRLTVL.

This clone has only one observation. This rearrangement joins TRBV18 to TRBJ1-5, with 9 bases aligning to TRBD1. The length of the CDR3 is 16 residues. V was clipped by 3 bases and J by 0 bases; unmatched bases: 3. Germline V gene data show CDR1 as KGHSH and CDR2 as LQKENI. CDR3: CASSPRDRVSNQPQHF. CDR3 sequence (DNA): TGTGCCAGCTCACCGCGGGACAGGGTTAGCAATCAGCCCCAGCATTTT.

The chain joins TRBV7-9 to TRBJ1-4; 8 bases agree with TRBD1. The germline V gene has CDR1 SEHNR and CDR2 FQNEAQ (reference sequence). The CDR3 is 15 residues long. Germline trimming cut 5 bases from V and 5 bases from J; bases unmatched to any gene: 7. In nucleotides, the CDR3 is TGTGCCAGCAGCCAAAACAGGGGGTCCAATGAAAAACTGTTTTTT. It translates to CASSQNRGSNEKLFF.

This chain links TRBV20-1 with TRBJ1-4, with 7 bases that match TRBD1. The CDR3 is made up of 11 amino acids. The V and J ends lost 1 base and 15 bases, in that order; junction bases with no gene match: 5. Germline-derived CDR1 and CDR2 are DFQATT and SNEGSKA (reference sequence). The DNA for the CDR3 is TGCAGTGCTAGAGGACAGGGAACAGTGTTTTTT. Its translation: CSARGQGTVFF.

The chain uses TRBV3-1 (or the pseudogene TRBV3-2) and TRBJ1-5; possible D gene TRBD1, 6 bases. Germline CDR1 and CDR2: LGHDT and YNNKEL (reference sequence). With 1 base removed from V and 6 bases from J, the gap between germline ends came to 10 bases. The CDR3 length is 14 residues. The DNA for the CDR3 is TGTGCCAGCAGCCAAGCAGGGGAGGGTCAGCCCCAGCATTTT. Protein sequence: CASSQAGEGQPQHF.

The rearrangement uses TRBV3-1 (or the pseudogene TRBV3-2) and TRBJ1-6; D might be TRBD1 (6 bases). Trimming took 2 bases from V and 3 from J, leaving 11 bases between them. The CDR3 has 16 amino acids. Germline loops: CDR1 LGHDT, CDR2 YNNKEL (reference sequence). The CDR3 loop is CASSQMMDSYNSPLHF. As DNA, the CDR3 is TGTGCCAGCAGCCAAATGATGGACAGCTATAATTCACCCCTCCACTTT.

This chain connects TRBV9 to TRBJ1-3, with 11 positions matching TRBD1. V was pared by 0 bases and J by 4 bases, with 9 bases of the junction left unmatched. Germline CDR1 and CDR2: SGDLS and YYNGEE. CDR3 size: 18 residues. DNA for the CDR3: TGTGCCAGCAGCGTAGAATCAGTGGACAGGGGGCTAGGAAACACCATATATTTT. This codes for CASSVESVDRGLGNTIYF.

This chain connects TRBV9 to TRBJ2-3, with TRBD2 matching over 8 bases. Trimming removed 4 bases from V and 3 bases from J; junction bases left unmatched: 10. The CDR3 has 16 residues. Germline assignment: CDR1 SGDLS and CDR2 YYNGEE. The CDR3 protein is CASSSFGGGPTDTQYF. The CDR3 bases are TGTGCCAGCAGCTCTTTCGGGGGGGGGCCGACAGATACGCAGTATTTT.

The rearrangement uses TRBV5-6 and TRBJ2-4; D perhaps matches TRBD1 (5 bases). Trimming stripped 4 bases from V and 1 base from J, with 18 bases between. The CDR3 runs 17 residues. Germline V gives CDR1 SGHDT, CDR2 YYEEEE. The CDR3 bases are TGTGCCAGCAGCCCCTGGCATGCAGGGCGGGCCAAAAACATTCAGTACTTC. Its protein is CASSPWHAGRAKNIQYF.

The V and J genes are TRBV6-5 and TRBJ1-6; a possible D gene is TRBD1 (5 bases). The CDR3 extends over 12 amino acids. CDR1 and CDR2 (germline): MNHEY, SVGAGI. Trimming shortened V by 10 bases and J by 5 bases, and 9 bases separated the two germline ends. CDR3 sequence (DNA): TGTGCCATCTCGGGGGATAATTCACCCCTCCACTTT. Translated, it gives CAISGDNSPLHF.

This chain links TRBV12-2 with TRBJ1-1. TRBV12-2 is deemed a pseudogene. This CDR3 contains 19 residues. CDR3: CASRLAMRGREGRNTEAFF. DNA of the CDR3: TGTGCAAGTCGCTTAGCGATGCGGGGGCGCGAGGGGAGGAACACTGAAGCTTTCTTT.

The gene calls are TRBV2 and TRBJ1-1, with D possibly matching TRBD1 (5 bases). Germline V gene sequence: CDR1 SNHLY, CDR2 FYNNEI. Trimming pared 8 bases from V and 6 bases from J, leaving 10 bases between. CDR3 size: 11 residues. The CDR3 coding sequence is TGTGCCAGCGGCAGGGAGGCTGAAGCTTTCTTT. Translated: CASGREAEAFF.

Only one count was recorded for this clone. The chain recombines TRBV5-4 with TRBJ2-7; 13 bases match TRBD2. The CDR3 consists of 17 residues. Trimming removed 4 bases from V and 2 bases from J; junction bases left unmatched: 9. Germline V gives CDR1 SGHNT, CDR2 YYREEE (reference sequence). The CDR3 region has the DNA TGTGCCAGCAGCCCCAGGCCCGGACTAGCGGGGGCCTACGAGCAGTACGTC. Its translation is CASSPRPGLAGAYEQYV.

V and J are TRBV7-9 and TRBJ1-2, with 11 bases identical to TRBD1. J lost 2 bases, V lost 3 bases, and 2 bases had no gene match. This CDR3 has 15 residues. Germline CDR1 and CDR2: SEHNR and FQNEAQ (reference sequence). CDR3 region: CASSLGQGGNYGYTF. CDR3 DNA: TGTGCCAGCAGCTTGGGACAGGGGGGGAACTATGGCTACACCTTC. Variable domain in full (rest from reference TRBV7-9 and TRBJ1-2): DTGVSQNPRHKITKRGQNVTFRCDPISEHNRLYWYRQTLGQGPEFLTYFQNEAQLEKSRLLSDRFSAERPKGSFSTLEIQRTEQGDSAMYLCASSLGQGGNYGYTFGSGTRLTVV.